This note documents a single T cell receptor (beta chain) sequence. As yet, its antigen is unknown. Trimming removed 4 bases at V and 7 bases at J, with 12 bases between. Germline CDR1 is SGHNT and CDR2 is YYREEE (reference sequence). CDR3 size: 13 residues. The data are from a study of cytomegalovirus exposure and HLA in healthy donors. Points from the study as a whole: It was reported that the classifier diagnosed cytomegalovirus status with high specificity and sensitivity in both the original and validation cohorts. That first-cohort TCR clusters tended to co-occur in the roughly 130 validation repertoires was found in a later analysis. It was 150 or so TCR beta chains that were listed as cytomegalovirus-associated. Confirmation in vitro established that a few CMV-associated chains were specific for CMV antigens.

Method: immunoSEQ multiplex PCR; TCRdb's copy keeps in-frame clones and lacks some. The profile shows approximately 270,000 clones, around 89% of them singletons. The clonotype originates from a woman younger than 35 in good health and CMV-seronegative. This chain links TRBV5-4 with TRBJ2-1, with D possibly TRBD2 on 5 matching bases. Sequencing used PBMCs. The CDR3 region is CASSTLLVNEQFF. CDR3 bases: TGTGCCAGCAGCACCTTACTAGTTAATGAGCAGTTCTTC.